This TCR beta chain was captured by sequencing in a study of type 1 regulatory T cells. The wider study: T-allo10 is an in vitro-generated, Tr1-enriched CD4 T cell product specific for alloantigen.

TCRdb passed the reads through MiXCR, listing each CDR3 protein once. The data hold approximately 90,000 distinct CDR3 sequences, with around a third observed a single time. Germline V gene sequence: CDR1 LNHDA, CDR2 SQIVND (reference sequence). The V end lost 8 bases, the J end lost 1 base, and 11 bases lay between the germline ends. The CDR3 is 14 residues long. This clonotype was observed a few times. V and J are TRBV19 and TRBJ1-4, with D unclear. The sample taken for sequencing was CD4+ T cells, either the whole sample or a sorted fraction (not recorded which). The receptor was isolated from a human donor in good health. CDR3 nucleotide sequence: TGTGCCAGTGCCCGGGCGTTAACTAATGAAAAACTGTTTTTT. This codes for CASARALTNEKLFF.